The T cell receptor beta chain described here comes from a study of blood T cells in healthy people across ages. Ten or more counts support this clonotype. One end of the junction varies from germline; a read error may be responsible. Sample-barcoded 5' priming and a J-beta primer mix drove a second PCR of about 6 to 11 cycles. From the 5' RACE reads, TCRdb called clonotypes with MiXCR, one entry per CDR3 protein. The sample carries around 500,000 distinct CDR3 sequences, more than 45% recorded once. This CDR3 contains 12 residues. Germline V gene data show CDR1 as SGHRS and CDR2 as YFSETQ. Sequencing was carried out using blood. The chain employs TRBV5-1 and TRBJ2-7; D is uncertain. The TCR was taken from a man aged 80 or over in good health. The CDR3 region is CASSLDFYEQYF. The CDR3, as DNA: TGTGCCAGCAGCTTAGATTTCTACGAGCAGTACTTC.